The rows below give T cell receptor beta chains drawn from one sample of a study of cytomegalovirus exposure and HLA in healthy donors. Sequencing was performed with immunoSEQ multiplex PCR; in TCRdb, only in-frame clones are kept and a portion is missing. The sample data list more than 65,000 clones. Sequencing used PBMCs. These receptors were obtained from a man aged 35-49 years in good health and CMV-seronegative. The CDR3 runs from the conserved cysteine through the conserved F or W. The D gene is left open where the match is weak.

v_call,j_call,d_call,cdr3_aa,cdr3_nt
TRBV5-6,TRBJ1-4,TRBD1,CASSSGQGSRGNEKLFF,TGTGCCAGCAGCTCTGGACAGGGTTCGCGGGGTAATGAAAAACTGTTTTTT
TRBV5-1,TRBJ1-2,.,CASSLDSYGYTF,TGCGCCAGCAGCTTGGACTCCTATGGCTACACCTTC
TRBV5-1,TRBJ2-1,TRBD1,CASSFGTGWDEQFF,TGCGCCAGCAGCTTCGGGACAGGGTGGGATGAGCAGTTCTTC
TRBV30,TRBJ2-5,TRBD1,CAWNLQGAEPLYF,TGTGCCTGGAATTTACAGGGGGCGGAGCCGTTATACTTC
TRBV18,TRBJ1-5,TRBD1,CASSRTGDSNQPQHF,TGTGCCAGCTCGCGGACAGGGGATAGCAATCAGCCCCAGCATTTT
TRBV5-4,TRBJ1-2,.,CASSLGGGDGYTF,TGTGCCAGCAGCTTAGGAGGGGGGGATGGCTACACCTTC
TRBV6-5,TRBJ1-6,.,CASSSDRVNSPLHF,TGTGCCAGCAGCTCGGACAGAGTTAATTCACCCCTCCACTTT
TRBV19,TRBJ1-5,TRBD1,CASSETGSDQPQHF,TGTGCCAGTTCCGAGACAGGGTCCGATCAGCCCCAGCATTTT
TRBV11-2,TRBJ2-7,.,CASSLNRGSDEQYF,TGTGCCAGCAGCCTCAACCGGGGATCCGACGAGCAGTACTTC
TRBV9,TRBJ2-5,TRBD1,CASSASGQGYLETQYF,TGTGCCAGCAGCGCATCGGGACAGGGGTACTTGGAGACCCAGTACTTC
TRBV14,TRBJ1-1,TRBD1,CASSQSNRGSILGLMNTEAFF,TGTGCCAGCAGCCAATCCAACAGGGGCTCCATATTGGGACTCATGAACACTGAAGCTTTCTTT
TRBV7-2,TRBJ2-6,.,CASHREPGANVLTF,TGTGCCAGCCACCGGGAACCCGGGGCCAACGTCCTGACTTTC
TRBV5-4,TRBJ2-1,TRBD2,CASSLDGTSGNNEQFF,TGTGCCAGCAGCTTGGACGGGACTAGCGGGAACAATGAGCAGTTCTTC
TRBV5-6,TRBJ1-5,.,CASSVDGINQPQHF,TGTGCCAGCAGCGTCGACGGGATCAATCAGCCCCAGCATTTT
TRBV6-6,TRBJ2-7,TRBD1,CASSSRTGSYEQYF,TGTGCCAGCAGTTCAAGGACAGGGTCCTACGAGCAGTACTTC
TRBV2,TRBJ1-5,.,CASSPDNQPQHF,TGTGCCAGCAGCCCAGACAATCAGCCCCAGCATTTT
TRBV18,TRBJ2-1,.,CASSPRSYNEQFF,TGTGCCAGCTCACCCCGTTCCTACAATGAGCAGTTCTTC
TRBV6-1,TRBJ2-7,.,CASSQQLPYEQYF,TGTGCCAGCAGCCAACAGCTCCCCTACGAGCAGTACTTC
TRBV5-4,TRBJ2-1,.,CASSQNNEQFF,TGTGCCAGCAGCCAAAACAATGAGCAGTTCTTC
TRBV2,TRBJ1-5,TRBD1,CASSQWRQGSRQPQHF,TGTGCCAGCTCGCAATGGAGACAGGGCAGCCGGCAGCCCCAGCATTTT
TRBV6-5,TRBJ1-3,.,CASSYSYQQGNTIYF,TGTGCCAGCAGTTACTCGTATCAACAAGGAAACACCATATATTTT
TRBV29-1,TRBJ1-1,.,CSVGAGGNGEAFF,TGCAGCGTTGGGGCGGGTGGGAACGGGGAAGCTTTCTTT
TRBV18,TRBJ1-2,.,CASSPQGIVYGYTF,TGTGCCAGCTCGCCCCAGGGAATAGTCTATGGCTACACCTTC
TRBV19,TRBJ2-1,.,CASSIKSGSSYNEQFF,TGTGCCAGTAGTATTAAGAGCGGTAGCTCCTACAATGAGCAGTTCTTC
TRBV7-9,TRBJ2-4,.,CASSPSLAGVIQYF,TGTGCCAGCAGTCCGTCCCTGGCCGGGGTTATTCAGTACTTC
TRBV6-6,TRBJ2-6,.,CASSQHPGILTF,TGTGCCAGCAGCCAGCACCCCGGGATCCTGACTTTC
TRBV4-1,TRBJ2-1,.,CASSPGGYNEQFF,TGCGCCAGCAGCCCCGGAGGATACAATGAGCAGTTCTTC
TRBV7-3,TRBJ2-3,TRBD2,CASSLSGGADTQYF,TGTGCCAGCAGCTTAAGCGGGGGAGCAGATACGCAGTATTTT
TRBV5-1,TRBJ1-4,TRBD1,CASSLAPGTANEKLFF,TGCGCCAGCAGCTTGGCCCCAGGGACAGCTAATGAAAAACTGTTTTTT
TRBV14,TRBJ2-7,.,CASSHGGTVSYEQYF,TGTGCCAGCAGCCATGGCGGGACAGTATCCTACGAGCAGTACTTC
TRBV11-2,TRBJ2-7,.,CASSLAGAYEQYF,TGTGCCAGCAGCTTAGCAGGGGCGTACGAGCAGTACTTC
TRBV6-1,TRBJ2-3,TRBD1,CASSDKTGSGADTQYF,TGTGCCAGCAGTGATAAGACAGGGTCCGGGGCAGATACGCAGTATTTT
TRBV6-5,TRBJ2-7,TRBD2,CASGQGERGRGEQYF,TGTGCCAGCGGTCAGGGCGAGCGGGGACGGGGGGAGCAGTACTTC
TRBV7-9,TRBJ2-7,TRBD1,CASNRGQGSSYEQYF,TGTGCCAGCAACCGGGGACAGGGGAGCTCCTACGAGCAGTACTTC
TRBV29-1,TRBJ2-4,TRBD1,CSVEGTGSSIQYF,TGCAGCGTTGAAGGGACAGGGTCAAGCATTCAGTACTTC
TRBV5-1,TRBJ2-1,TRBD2,CASSPAGGGYNEQFF,TGCGCCAGCAGCCCCGCGGGGGGAGGCTACAATGAGCAGTTCTTC
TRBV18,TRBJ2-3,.,CASSPLTVSTDTQYF,TGTGCCAGCTCCCCTTTGACAGTTAGCACAGATACGCAGTATTTT
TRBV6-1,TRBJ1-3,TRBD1,CASSSDRGAGNTIYF,TGTGCCAGCAGCTCGGACAGGGGAGCCGGAAACACCATATATTTT
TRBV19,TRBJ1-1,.,CASSIAVSEAFF,TGTGCCAGTAGTATAGCGGTCTCCGAAGCTTTCTTT
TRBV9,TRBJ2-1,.,CASSVVGQAYNEQFF,TGTGCCAGCAGCGTAGTGGGACAAGCCTACAATGAGCAGTTCTTC
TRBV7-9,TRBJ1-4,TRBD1,CASSLEGGTNEKLFF,TGTGCCAGCAGCTTGGAAGGGGGCACTAATGAAAAACTGTTTTTT
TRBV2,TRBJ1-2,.,CASSDTRGGYTF,TGTGCCAGCAGTGACACTCGAGGTGGCTACACCTTC
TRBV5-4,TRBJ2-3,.,CASSWGRGSSTDTQYF,TGTGCCAGCAGCTGGGGTAGGGGTTCTAGCACAGATACGCAGTATTTT
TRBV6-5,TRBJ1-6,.,CASSARQLQNSPLHF,TGTGCCAGCAGTGCCCGACAGCTGCAGAATTCACCCCTCCACTTT
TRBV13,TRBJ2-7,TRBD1,CASKGTGDPEQYF,TGTGCCAGCAAAGGGACAGGTGATCCCGAGCAGTACTTC
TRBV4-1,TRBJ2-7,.,CASSQGHRTYEQYF,TGCGCCAGCAGCCAAGGACACAGGACCTACGAGCAGTACTTC
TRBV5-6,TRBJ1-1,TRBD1,CASSIGTGQTEAFF,TGTGCCAGCAGCATCGGGACAGGGCAGACTGAAGCTTTCTTT